These 5 T cell receptor beta chains originate from one sample sequenced in a study of CD8+ T cells in alopecia areata (dated by TCRdb to the late 2010s). The library was obtained by the immunoSEQ multiplex PCR assay. RNA was extracted from all samples and reverse transcribed into cDNA as template for TCR sequencing. TCRdb re-hosts the immuneACCESS table, in-frame sequences only. Its copies lack some clones; in the studies checked, an unresolved V gene accounts for under half of them, and the cause for the rest is not known. The sample includes about 150,000 clones, with over 45% observed a single time. The ten largest make up roughly 6.8% of the sample. Input material: CD4+ T cells sorted from blood. The receptors shown here come from a human donor with alopecia areata.

The chain has TRBV5-1 and TRBJ2-1; 7 bases align to TRBD2. The V and J ends lost 2 bases and 3 bases, in that order; junction bases with no gene match: 5. The CDR3 covers 15 residues. The V gene's germline CDR1 is SGHRS and CDR2 YFSETQ. CDR3: CASSFSSGDYNEQFF. CDR3 in DNA: TGCGCCAGCAGCTTTTCTAGCGGAGACTACAATGAGCAGTTCTTC.

The chain recombines TRBV20-1 with TRBJ2-3; D gene unclear. CDR3 size: 11 residues. Trimming shortened V by 5 bases and J by 1 base, and 4 bases separated the two germline ends. The V gene's germline CDR1 is DFQATT and CDR2 SNEGSKA (reference sequence). For the CDR3, the DNA is TGCAGTGCTCATCGCACAGATACGCAGTATTTT. This gives the protein CSAHRTDTQYF.

V gene TRBV5-1 combines with J gene TRBJ2-2; 7 nucleotides align to TRBD1. The CDR3 loop spans 14 amino acids. Germline lookup yields CDR1 SGHRS and CDR2 YFSETQ. The ends lost 4 bases at V and 6 bases at J; junction bases unmatched: 6. For the CDR3, the DNA is TGCGCCAGCAGCGGGGACAGTTTCGCCGGGGAGCTGTTTTTT. It specifies CASSGDSFAGELFF.

Points on this clone: It is likely a read error, because the conserved phenylalanine at the end of the CDR3 is missing. The CDR3 spells CSVAAAQNTEAFL. CDR3 sequence (DNA): TGCAGCGTAGCAGCAGCCCAGAACACTGAAGCTTTCCTT. The gene calls are TRBV29-1 and TRBJ1-1; D uncertain. The V end lost 6 bases, the J end lost 1 base, and 12 bases lay between the germline ends. CDR1 is SQVTM, CDR2 ANQGSEA, per germline. The CDR3 contains 13 residues.

The chain has TRBV29-1 and TRBJ2-6, with D possibly being TRBD2 (5 bases). This CDR3 is built from 15 residues. Trimming removed 3 bases from V and 0 bases from J, with 9 bases in between. Germline V CDR1 and CDR2: SQVTM, ANQGSEA. Written as DNA, the CDR3 is TGCAGCGTTGATCTTGAGGGCTCTGGGGCCAACGTCCTGACTTTC. Translating it yields CSVDLEGSGANVLTF.